A selection of T cell receptor beta chains follows, all from one sample in a study of T cell responses to AZD1222 COVID-19 vaccine. Profiling relied on immunoSEQ multiplex PCR, and the TCRdb table lists in-frame clones only, not all of them. In the table there are 70,000 or so clones, approximately 87% of which are singletons. Sequenced material: peripheral blood, taken 28 days after the second AZD1222 dose. Every receptor here comes from an adult who received the AZD1222 COVID-19 vaccine. Both conserved end residues are trimmed from each CDR3.

ASSRRADGNEQF	TRBV27	TRBJ2-1
ASSGGVREGVNTEAF	TRBV5-1	TRBJ1-1
ASSNRGLDYGYT	TRBV2	TRBJ1-2
ATHRRSSSGNTIY	TRBV6-5	TRBJ1-3
ASSHKFGDTQY	TRBV6-5	TRBJ2-3
ASSLEGQGLGYT	TRBV5-5	TRBJ1-2
ASSPSRDSVYT	TRBV27	TRBJ1-2
ASSLFRGGDEKLF	TRBV27	TRBJ1-4
ASSPTSGSSYNEQF	TRBV7-9	TRBJ2-1
ASSQTQGSVEQY	TRBV3-1/TRBV3-2	TRBJ2-7
ASSYNLAVPQETQY	TRBV6-2/TRBV6-3	TRBJ2-5
ASSVHLSGAQTQY	TRBV9	TRBJ2-5
ASRDYAGELF	TRBV6-4	TRBJ2-2
ASSRRLAAEQY	TRBV2	TRBJ2-7
ASSSSGGAYEQY	TRBV4-2	TRBJ2-7
ASSLAPGSETQY	TRBV5-1	TRBJ2-5
ATSDLNETINTGELF	TRBV24-1	TRBJ2-2
ASSQDLRTSYNEQF	TRBV4-1	TRBJ2-1
ASSDRDGINEQF	TRBV7-2	TRBJ2-1
SASLAGTNEQF	TRBV20-1	TRBJ2-1